Shown below are 30 T cell receptor beta chains from a single sample sequenced in a study of blood T cell repertoires in COVID-19. Sequencing was performed with immunoSEQ multiplex PCR; in TCRdb, only in-frame clones are kept and a portion is missing. The sample lists 130,000 to 150,000 clones, about 70% occurring once. The sequenced material came from peripheral blood. All receptors come from a man at least 80 years old with acute or convalescent COVID-19.

The chain links TRBV5-1 to TRBJ2-5; 8 bases align to TRBD1. The junction had 9 bases not matched to a gene; V was cut back by 4 bases and J by 1 base. There are 16 residues in the CDR3. The V gene's germline CDR1 is SGHRS and CDR2 YFSETQ. The CDR3 reads CASSTGQGRGQETQYF. The CDR3 nucleotides read TGCGCCAGCAGCACCGGACAGGGACGAGGCCAAGAGACCCAGTACTTC.

This clone was recorded a few times. This sequence joins TRBV7-9 and TRBJ2-7; TRBD1 aligns across 9 bases. The ends lost 3 bases at V and 6 bases at J; junction bases unmatched: 6. CDR1 and CDR2 (germline): SEHNR, FQNEAQ (reference sequence). The CDR3 is 14 residues long. The CDR3 sequence is CASSLRDRVSEQYF. CDR3 sequence (DNA): TGTGCCAGCAGCTTGAGGGACAGGGTTTCCGAGCAGTACTTC.

V and J are TRBV24-1 and TRBJ2-1; D is unresolved. The ends were cut back, 5 bases at V and 7 bases at J, with 17 bases in the middle. Germline V lookup: CDR1 KGHDR, CDR2 SFDVKD. The CDR3 has 15 amino acids. This chain's CDR3 is CATSALTENRNEQFF. CDR3 DNA: TGTGCCACCAGTGCCTTAACGGAGAATCGGAATGAGCAGTTCTTC.

V and J are TRBV20-1 and TRBJ2-5; no clear D gene. Trimming took off 6 bases at V and 5 bases at J, with 10 bases between the two ends. The CDR3 contains 11 residues. In germline, CDR1 is DFQATT, CDR2 SNEGSKA (reference sequence). Here the CDR3 DNA reads TGCAGTGCCCTAACTACCGAGACCCAGTACTTC. It translates to CSALTTETQYF.

The V call is TRBV10-3, the J call TRBJ1-2; D is unclear. Germline V gene lookup returns CDR1 ENHRY and CDR2 SYGVKD. Deletions cut 0 bases from V and 5 bases from J, with 13 bases between. The CDR3 loop spans 15 amino acids. CDR3: CAISESTGKRYGYTF. As DNA, the CDR3 is TGTGCCATCAGTGAGTCGACCGGGAAGAGGTATGGCTACACCTTC.

The chain recombines TRBV19 with TRBJ1-2; tentatively, D is TRBD1 (6 bases). The CDR3 spans 11 residues. CDR1 and CDR2 from the germline V gene are LNHDA and SQIVND (reference sequence). Trimming shortened V by 5 bases and J by 11 bases, and 12 bases separated the two germline ends. This CDR3 reads CASSLDRSYTF. The CDR3 DNA reads TGTGCCAGTAGTTTGGACAGAAGTTACACCTTC.

J is TRBJ1-5 and V is TRBV28, with 8 bases fitting TRBD1. This CDR3 is built from 15 residues. CDR1 and CDR2 (germline): MDHEN, SYDVKM. The J segment lost 6 bases and the V segment lost 1 base, leaving 5 bases of the junction unmatched. CDR3: CASSLSTGGIQPQHF. The CDR3 DNA reads as TGTGCCAGCAGTTTATCAACAGGGGGTATTCAGCCCCAGCATTTT.

V is TRBV20-1 and J is TRBJ1-2, with no clear D. V lost 4 bases to trimming and J lost 0 bases, with 3 bases between them. CDR1 and CDR2 from the germline V gene are DFQATT and SNEGSKA (reference sequence). The CDR3 runs 11 residues. The DNA for the CDR3 is TGCAGTGCTACAGCTAACTATGGCTACACCTTC. This codes for CSATANYGYTF.

This chain uses TRBV5-5 with TRBJ1-4; TRBD1 might be the D (6 bases). Looked up from germline, CDR1 is SGHKS and CDR2 is YYEKEE (reference sequence). This CDR3 is built from 14 residues. The V gene lost 3 bases and the J gene lost 6 bases, with 12 bases spanning the gap. The CDR3 loop is CASSSWGRDEKLFF. The CDR3 DNA follows: TGTGCCAGCAGCTCGTGGGGGCGCGATGAAAAACTGTTTTTT.

This clone was counted a few times. The CDR3 DNA reads as TGTGCCAGCAGCCAGTCCGATAGCAATCAGCCCCAGCATTTT. This gives the protein CASSQSDSNQPQHF. This chain uses TRBV5-5 with TRBJ1-5; D call uncertain. CDR3 length: 14 residues. Germline CDR1 reads SGHKS; CDR2 reads YYEKEE (reference sequence). The ends were cut back, 4 bases at V and 0 bases at J, with 8 bases in the middle.

There are a few counts of this clone. The chain employs TRBV28 and TRBJ2-6; no reliable D call. The germline V and J ends were trimmed by 11 bases and 0 bases, with 8 bases remaining between them. This CDR3 region has 13 residues. The V gene's germline CDR1 is MDHEN and CDR2 SYDVKM. CDR3 sequence: CAYSPSGANVLTF. In DNA form, the CDR3 reads TGTGCCTATTCTCCCTCTGGGGCCAACGTCCTGACTTTC.

This chain joins TRBV7-2 and TRBJ1-6, with a tentative D call TRBD1 (6 bases). Germline assignment: CDR1 SGHTA and CDR2 FQGNSA. The V gene lost 1 base and the J gene lost 5 bases, with 15 bases spanning the gap. This CDR3 is 17 amino acids long. CDR3 DNA sequence: TGTGCCAGCAGCTTAGGATGGCGGGGGGCTAATAATTCACCCCTCCACTTT. Its translation is CASSLGWRGANNSPLHF.

The chain carries TRBV21-1 and TRBJ2-1; TRBD1, the D gene given by the table, was not confirmed from the DNA. TRBV21-1 is a pseudogene segment. The CDR3 length is 16 residues. The CDR3 here is CASSLLGAERGGEQFF. The CDR3 nucleotides are TGTGCCAGCAGCCTCCTAGGGGCCGAAAGAGGCGGTGAGCAGTTCTTC.

The chain recombines TRBV7-2 with TRBJ2-7; no clear D. This CDR3 has 13 amino acids. Looked up from germline, CDR1 is SGHTA and CDR2 is FQGNSA. Trimming cost V 1 base and J 3 bases, with 7 bases left between them. CDR3 sequence (DNA): TGTGCCAGCAGCTTAGTTTCGGGCTACGAGCAGTACTTC. Residues: CASSLVSGYEQYF.

V gene TRBV29-1 combines with J gene TRBJ2-7; D not certain. Per germline, CDR1 SQVTM and CDR2 ANQGSEA. Between the trimmed V and J ends, which lost 7 bases and 2 bases, there was a span of 15 bases. The CDR3 has 13 residues. CDR3 nucleotide sequence: TGCAGCGCAACGTACTATGGAGCCTACGAGCAGTACTTC. Protein sequence: CSATYYGAYEQYF.

This chain connects TRBV6-5 to TRBJ2-7; TRBD1 might be the D (5 bases). The CDR3 extends over 14 amino acids. V lost 7 bases to trimming and J lost 2 bases, with 15 bases between them. CDR1 is MNHEY and CDR2 is SVGAGI in the germline V gene. The CDR3 loop reads CASNPRQSTYEQYF. DNA for the CDR3: TGTGCCAGCAATCCAAGACAGTCTACCTACGAGCAGTACTTC.

The chain combines TRBV7-9 with TRBJ2-1, with TRBD2 matching over 10 bases. CDR1 is SEHNR and CDR2 is FQNEAQ in the germline V gene (reference sequence). J gave up 2 bases and V 6 bases, and 4 bases lay outside the gene matches. The CDR3 is 15 amino acids. The chain's CDR3 is CASRPSGGAYNEQFF. The CDR3 DNA follows: TGTGCCAGCAGGCCAAGCGGGGGGGCCTACAATGAGCAGTTCTTC.

The chain joins TRBV6-5 to TRBJ2-7; unclear D gene. This CDR3 is built from 16 residues. Germline loops: CDR1 MNHEY, CDR2 SVGAGI. The V and J ends lost 0 bases and 0 bases respectively, with 12 bases between them. DNA for the CDR3: TGTGCCAGCAGTTACTCGTCGGCGGCAATCTCCTACGAGCAGTACTTC. Amino acids: CASSYSSAAISYEQYF.

This clone was recorded at least ten times. This CDR3 is also generated by other DNA sequences in the sample. The V and J genes are TRBV6-5 and TRBJ2-2, with D possibly matching TRBD1 (5 bases). Germline CDR1 and CDR2: MNHEY and SVGAGI. This CDR3 has 14 amino acids. The V gene lost 2 bases and the J gene lost 5 bases, with 9 bases spanning the gap. In DNA, the CDR3 is TGTGCCAGCAGTTACGACAGTGGGACCGGGGAGCTGTTTTTT. Its protein is CASSYDSGTGELFF.

The chain carries TRBV6-2 or TRBV6-3 and TRBJ2-4; TRBD1 aligns across 8 bases. The V and J ends lost 4 bases and 6 bases, in that order; junction bases with no gene match: 2. Per the germline V gene, CDR1 is MNHEY and CDR2 is SVGEGT. The CDR3 runs 13 residues. CDR3 in DNA: TGTGCCAGCAGTTGGACAGGGCCAAACATTCAGTACTTC. It specifies CASSWTGPNIQYF.

The chain is built from TRBV28 and TRBJ2-2; the match to TRBD2 covers 11 bases. V dropped 4 bases and J dropped 4; count of bases not matched to a gene: 5. Germline V gives CDR1 MDHEN, CDR2 SYDVKM. The CDR3 totals 16 residues. The CDR3 here is CASSSYTSGGTGELFF. The CDR3 nucleotides are TGTGCCAGCAGTTCTTACACTAGCGGGGGCACCGGGGAGCTGTTTTTT. The complete variable domain, with remaining parts taken from reference TRBV28 and TRBJ2-2, reads DVKVTQSSRYLVKRTGEKVFLECVQDMDHENMFWYRQDPGLGLRLIYFSYDVKMKEKGDIPEGYSVSREKKERFSLILESASTNQTSMYLCASSSYTSGGTGELFFGEGSRLTVL.

The chain joins TRBV7-6 to TRBJ2-2; 11 bases agree with TRBD2. This CDR3 contains 16 residues. Germline CDR1 reads SGHVS; CDR2 reads FNYEAQ. The V gene end was trimmed by 4 bases and the J gene end by 6 bases; junction bases not matched to a gene: 7. This CDR3 reads CASSSRGSGGAGELFF. The CDR3 DNA reads TGTGCCAGCAGCTCCCGCGGTAGCGGGGGGGCCGGGGAGCTGTTTTTT. Full variable domain (rest looked up from reference TRBV7-6 and TRBJ2-2): GAGVSQSPRYKVTKRGQDVALRCDPISGHVSLYWYRQALGQGPEFLTYFNYEAQQDKSGLPNDRFSAERPEGSISTLTIQRTEQRDSAMYRCASSSRGSGGAGELFFGEGSRLTVL.

The V gene is TRBV28, the J gene TRBJ1-1; no clear D gene. V lost 6 bases and J 4 bases, leaving 12 bases between the germline ends. There are 13 residues in the CDR3. CDR1 MDHEN and CDR2 SYDVKM come from the germline V gene. CDR3 loop: CASRSPLGTEAFF. The CDR3 DNA is TGTGCCAGCAGATCACCTCTAGGCACTGAAGCTTTCTTT.

V gene TRBV29-1 combines with J gene TRBJ1-1, with D tentatively TRBD1 (5 bases). This CDR3 has 12 amino acids. Per germline, CDR1 SQVTM and CDR2 ANQGSEA. Trimming left V 7 bases short and J 3 bases short, with 12 bases between. CDR3 DNA sequence: TGCAGCGCCGCGTCGGGGGACACTGAAGCTTTCTTT. Protein: CSAASGDTEAFF.

This clone was seen a handful of times. CDR3 DNA: TGTGCCAGCAGTCCACAAGAGGGGGGGGAAGCTTTCTTT. This sequence encodes CASSPQEGGEAFF. The J gene is TRBJ1-1, the V gene TRBV6-5; D is perhaps TRBD1 (6 bases). Looked up from germline, CDR1 is MNHEY and CDR2 is SVGAGI. There are 13 residues in the CDR3. V was clipped by 5 bases and J by 8 bases, with 15 bases between them.

A few counts support this clone. CDR3 coding DNA: TGTGCCAGCAGTTGGGGCAGGGTTGTAAGTTCCAATGAGCAGTTCTTC. The encoded protein is CASSWGRVVSSNEQFF. The chain recombines TRBV28 with TRBJ2-1, with D perhaps TRBD1 (5 bases). The V end lost 4 bases, the J end lost 6 bases, and 19 bases lay between the germline ends. Looked up from germline, CDR1 is MDHEN and CDR2 is SYDVKM. The CDR3 is 16 residues long.

The V call is TRBV4-3, the J call TRBJ2-5; 8 nucleotides agree with TRBD1. The J segment lost 1 base and the V segment lost 1 base, leaving 5 bases of the junction unmatched. The length of the CDR3 is 16 residues. Germline CDR1 is LGHNA and CDR2 is YSLEER. Here the CDR3 reads CASSQGNRGTQETQYF. The CDR3, as DNA: TGCGCCAGCAGCCAAGGAAACAGGGGGACCCAAGAGACCCAGTACTTC.

This clone was recorded a few times. V and J are TRBV2 and TRBJ1-5; D perhaps matches TRBD1 (5 bases). The V end lost 1 base, the J end lost 4 bases, and 8 bases lay between the germline ends. The CDR3 covers 14 residues. Germline V gives CDR1 SNHLY, CDR2 FYNNEI. CDR3 in amino acids: CASSEVQENQPQHF. In DNA form, the CDR3 reads TGTGCCAGCAGTGAAGTACAGGAAAATCAGCCCCAGCATTTT. The full variable domain, completed using reference TRBV2 and TRBJ1-5, is EPEVTQTPSHQVTQMGQEVILRCVPISNHLYFYWYRQILGQKVEFLVSFYNNEISEKSEIFDDQFSVERPDGSNFTLKIRSTKLEDSAMYFCASSEVQENQPQHFGDGTRLSIL.

The V and J genes are TRBV5-8 and TRBJ1-4; the D is unclear. The V and J ends lost 5 bases and 4 bases respectively, with 6 bases between them. The CDR3 consists of 12 residues. The germline gives CDR1 SGHTS, CDR2 YDEGEE. The CDR3 region has the DNA TGTGCCAGCAGTCGGAGTAATGAAAAACTGTTTTTT. Its protein product is CASSRSNEKLFF.

This chain connects TRBV2 to TRBJ2-5; 8 bases line up with TRBD2. The CDR3 totals 15 residues. J gave up 5 bases and V 1 base, and 6 bases lay outside the gene matches. CDR1 SNHLY and CDR2 FYNNEI come from the germline V gene. The CDR3 loop is CASSEEAGLEETQYF. The CDR3 region has the DNA TGTGCCAGCAGTGAAGAGGCGGGACTAGAGGAGACCCAGTACTTC.